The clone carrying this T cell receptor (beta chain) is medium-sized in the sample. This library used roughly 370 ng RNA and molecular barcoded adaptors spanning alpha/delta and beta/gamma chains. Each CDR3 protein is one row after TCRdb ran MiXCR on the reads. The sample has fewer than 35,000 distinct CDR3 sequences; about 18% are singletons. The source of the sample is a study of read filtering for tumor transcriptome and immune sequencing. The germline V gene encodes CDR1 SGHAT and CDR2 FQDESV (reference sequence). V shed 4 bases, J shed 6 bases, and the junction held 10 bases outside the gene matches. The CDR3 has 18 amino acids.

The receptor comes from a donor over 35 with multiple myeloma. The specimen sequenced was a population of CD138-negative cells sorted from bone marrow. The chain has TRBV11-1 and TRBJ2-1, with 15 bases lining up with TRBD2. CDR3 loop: CASSYYRGTSGRINEQFF. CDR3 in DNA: TGTGCCAGCAGCTATTACCGAGGGACTAGCGGGAGGATCAATGAGCAGTTCTTC.